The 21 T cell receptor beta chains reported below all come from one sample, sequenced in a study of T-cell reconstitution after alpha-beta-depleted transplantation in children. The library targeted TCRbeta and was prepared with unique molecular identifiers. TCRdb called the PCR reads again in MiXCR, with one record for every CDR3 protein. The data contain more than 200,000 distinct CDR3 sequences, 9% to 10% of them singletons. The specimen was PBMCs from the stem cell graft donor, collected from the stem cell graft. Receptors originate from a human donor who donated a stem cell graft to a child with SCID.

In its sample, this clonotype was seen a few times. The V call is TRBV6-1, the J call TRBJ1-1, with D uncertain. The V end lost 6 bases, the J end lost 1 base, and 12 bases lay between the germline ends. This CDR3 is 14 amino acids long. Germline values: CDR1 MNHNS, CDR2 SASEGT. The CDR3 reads CASSLSVENTEAFF. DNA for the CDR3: TGTGCCAGCAGCTTGTCGGTGGAGAACACTGAAGCTTTCTTT.

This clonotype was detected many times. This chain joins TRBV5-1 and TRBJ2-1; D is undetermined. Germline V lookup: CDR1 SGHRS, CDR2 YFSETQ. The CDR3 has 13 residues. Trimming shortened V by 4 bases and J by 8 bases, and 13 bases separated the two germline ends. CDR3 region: CASSLRWVDEQFF. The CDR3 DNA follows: TGCGCCAGCAGCCTGCGCTGGGTAGATGAGCAGTTCTTC.

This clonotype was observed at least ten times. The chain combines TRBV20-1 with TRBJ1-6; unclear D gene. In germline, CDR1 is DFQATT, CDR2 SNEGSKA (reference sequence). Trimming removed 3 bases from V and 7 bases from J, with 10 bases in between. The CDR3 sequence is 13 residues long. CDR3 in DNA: TGCAGTGCTAGCGGAAGGCCAAATTCACCCCTCCACTTT. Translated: CSASGRPNSPLHF.

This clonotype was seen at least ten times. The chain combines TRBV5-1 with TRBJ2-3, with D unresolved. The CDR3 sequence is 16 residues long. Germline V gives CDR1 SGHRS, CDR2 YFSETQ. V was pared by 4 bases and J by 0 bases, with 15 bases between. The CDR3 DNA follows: TGCGCCAGCAGCCAGCCTGGATCCACTAGCACAGATACGCAGTATTTT. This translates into CASSQPGSTSTDTQYF.

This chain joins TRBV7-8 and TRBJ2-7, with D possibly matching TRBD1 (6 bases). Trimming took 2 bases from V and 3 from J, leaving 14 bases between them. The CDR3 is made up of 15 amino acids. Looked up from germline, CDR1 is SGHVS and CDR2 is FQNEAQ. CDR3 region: CASSLHEGVDYEQYF. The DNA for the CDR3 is TGTGCCAGCAGCTTACACGAGGGGGTTGACTACGAGCAGTACTTC.

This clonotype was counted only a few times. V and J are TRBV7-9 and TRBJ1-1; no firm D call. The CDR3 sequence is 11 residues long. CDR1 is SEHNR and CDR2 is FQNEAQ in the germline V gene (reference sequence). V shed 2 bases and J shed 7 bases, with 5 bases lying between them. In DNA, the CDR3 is TGTGCCAGCAGCTTACCGCATGAAGCTTTCTTT. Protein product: CASSLPHEAFF.

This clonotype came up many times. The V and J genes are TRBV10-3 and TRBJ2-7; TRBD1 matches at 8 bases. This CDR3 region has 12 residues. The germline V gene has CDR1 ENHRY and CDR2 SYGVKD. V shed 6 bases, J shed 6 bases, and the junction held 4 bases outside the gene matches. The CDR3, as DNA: TGTGCCATCAGCCAGACAGGGGCCGAGCAGTACTTC. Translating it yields CAISQTGAEQYF.

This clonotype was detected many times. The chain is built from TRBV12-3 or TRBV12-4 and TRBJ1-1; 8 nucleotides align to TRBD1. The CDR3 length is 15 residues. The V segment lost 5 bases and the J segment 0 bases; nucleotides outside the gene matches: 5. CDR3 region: CASSLLTGVNTEAFF. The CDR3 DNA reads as TGTGCCAGCAGTCTCTTGACAGGGGTGAACACTGAAGCTTTCTTT.

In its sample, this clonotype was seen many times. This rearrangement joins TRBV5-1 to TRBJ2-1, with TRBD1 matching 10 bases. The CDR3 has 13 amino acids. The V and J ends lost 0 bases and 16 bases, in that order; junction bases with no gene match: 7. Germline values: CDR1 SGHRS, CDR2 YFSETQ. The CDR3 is CASSLADRDRGFF. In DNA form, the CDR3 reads TGCGCCAGCAGCTTGGCCGATCGGGACAGGGGTTTCTTC.

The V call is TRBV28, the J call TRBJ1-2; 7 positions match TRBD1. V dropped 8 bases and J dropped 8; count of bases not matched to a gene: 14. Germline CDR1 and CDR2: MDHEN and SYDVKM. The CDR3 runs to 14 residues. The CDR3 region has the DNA TGTGCCAGCGCCGCCCGCATAGGGGGCGTCGGCTACACCTTC. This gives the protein CASAARIGGVGYTF.

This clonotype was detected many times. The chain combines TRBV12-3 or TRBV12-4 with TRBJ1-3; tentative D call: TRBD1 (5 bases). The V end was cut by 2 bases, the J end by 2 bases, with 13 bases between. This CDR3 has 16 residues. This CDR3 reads CASSLRGTTPGNTIYF. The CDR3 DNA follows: TGTGCCAGCAGTTTAAGGGGAACAACACCTGGAAACACCATATATTTT.

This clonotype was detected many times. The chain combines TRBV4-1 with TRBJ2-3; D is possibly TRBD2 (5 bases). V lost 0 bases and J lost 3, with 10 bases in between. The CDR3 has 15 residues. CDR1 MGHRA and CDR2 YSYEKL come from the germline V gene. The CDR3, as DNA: TGCGCCAGCAGCCAAGATCCGAGGGATACAGATACGCAGTATTTT. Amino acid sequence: CASSQDPRDTDTQYF.

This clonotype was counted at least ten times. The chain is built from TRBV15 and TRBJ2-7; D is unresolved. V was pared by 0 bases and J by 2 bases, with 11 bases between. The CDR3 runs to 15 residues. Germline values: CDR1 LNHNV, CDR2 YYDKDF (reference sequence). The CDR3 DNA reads TGTGCCACCAGCAGAGACAACAACGTCCCCTACGAGCAGTACTTC. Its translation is CATSRDNNVPYEQYF.

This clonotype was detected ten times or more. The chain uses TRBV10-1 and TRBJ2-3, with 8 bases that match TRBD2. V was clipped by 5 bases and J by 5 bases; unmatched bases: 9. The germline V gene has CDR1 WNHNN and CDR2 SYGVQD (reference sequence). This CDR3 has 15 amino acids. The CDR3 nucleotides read TGCGCCAGCAGTCCGGGACTAGGAGGTCTAGATACGCAGTATTTT. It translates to CASSPGLGGLDTQYF.

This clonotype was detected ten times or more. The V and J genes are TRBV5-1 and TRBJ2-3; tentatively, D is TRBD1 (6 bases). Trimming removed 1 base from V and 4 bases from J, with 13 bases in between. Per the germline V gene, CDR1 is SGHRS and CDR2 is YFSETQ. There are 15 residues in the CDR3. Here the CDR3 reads CASSLWQGRPDTQYF. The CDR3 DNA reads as TGCGCCAGCAGCTTGTGGCAGGGGAGACCAGATACGCAGTATTTT.

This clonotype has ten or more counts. In nucleotides, the CDR3 is TGTGCCAGCAGCTTAAAGGTCTCTGGAAACACCATATATTTT. Translation gives CASSLKVSGNTIYF. This chain connects TRBV7-2 to TRBJ1-3; D uncertain. Germline CDR1 SGHTA, CDR2 FQGNSA. The V end lost 2 bases, the J end lost 0 bases, and 5 bases lay between the germline ends. The CDR3 has 14 amino acids.

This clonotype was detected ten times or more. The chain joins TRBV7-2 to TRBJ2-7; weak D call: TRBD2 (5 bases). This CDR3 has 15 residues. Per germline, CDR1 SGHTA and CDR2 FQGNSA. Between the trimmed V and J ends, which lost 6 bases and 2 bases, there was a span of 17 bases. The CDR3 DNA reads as TGTGCCAGCAGGACCCATAGCGTTGGAACCTACGAGCAGTACTTC. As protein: CASRTHSVGTYEQYF.

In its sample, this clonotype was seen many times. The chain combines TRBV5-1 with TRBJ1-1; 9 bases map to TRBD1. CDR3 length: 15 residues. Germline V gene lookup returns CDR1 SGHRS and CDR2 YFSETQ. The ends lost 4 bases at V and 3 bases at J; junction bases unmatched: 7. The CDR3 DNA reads TGCGCCAGCAGCCCCTCGACAGGGGGGGACACTGAAGCTTTCTTT. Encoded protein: CASSPSTGGDTEAFF.

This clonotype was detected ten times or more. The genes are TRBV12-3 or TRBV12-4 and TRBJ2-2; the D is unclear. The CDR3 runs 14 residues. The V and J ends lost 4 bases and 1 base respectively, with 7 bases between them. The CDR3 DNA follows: TGTGCCAGCAGTTCCTCTAGGAACACCGGGGAGCTGTTTTTT. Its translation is CASSSSRNTGELFF.

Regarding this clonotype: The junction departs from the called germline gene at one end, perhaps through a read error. The CDR3: CPSSYSWGDTEAFF. In DNA form, the CDR3 reads TGTCCCAGCAGTTACTCTTGGGGGGACACTGAAGCTTTCTTT. The chain combines TRBV6-5 with TRBJ1-1, with a possible D match to TRBD1 (5 bases). The CDR3 has 14 residues. The germline gives CDR1 MNHEY, CDR2 SVGAGI.

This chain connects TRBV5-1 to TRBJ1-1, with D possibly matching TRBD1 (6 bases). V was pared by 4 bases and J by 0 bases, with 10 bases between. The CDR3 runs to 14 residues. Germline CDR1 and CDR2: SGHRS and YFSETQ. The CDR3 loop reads CASSPGGLNTEAFF. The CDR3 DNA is TGCGCCAGCAGCCCCGGGGGGCTGAACACTGAAGCTTTCTTT.